A single sample is the source of the 3 T cell receptor beta chains below, sequenced in a study of blood T cell repertoires in COVID-19. Generated by immunoSEQ multiplex PCR, the TCRdb table keeps only in-frame clones and is missing some. This sample has 150,000 to 200,000 clones, with approximately 80% found just once. Sample: PBMCs or T cells enriched from blood (not recorded which). These TCRs come from a man between 70 and 80 years old who had been exposed to COVID-19.

This rearrangement joins TRBV19 to TRBJ1-5, with 11 bases fitting TRBD1. The germline CDR1 and CDR2 sequences are LNHDA and SQIVND (reference sequence). V shed 10 bases and J 7 bases; nucleotides not matched to a gene: 9. This CDR3 comprises 14 residues. This chain's CDR3 is CATFPGQGVQPQHF. The CDR3 nucleotides read TGTGCCACGTTCCCGGGACAGGGGGTCCAGCCCCAGCATTTT.

The gene calls are TRBV19 and TRBJ2-2; D ambiguous. The V end lost 7 bases, the J end lost 4 bases, and 10 bases lay between the germline ends. The CDR3 contains 13 residues. Germline CDR1 and CDR2: LNHDA and SQIVND (reference sequence). CDR3 region: CASTQISTGELFF. CDR3 nucleotide sequence: TGTGCCAGTACACAGATTTCCACCGGGGAGCTGTTTTTT.

This clone was seen a single time. The chain links TRBV6-5 to TRBJ1-2; no clear D gene. The CDR3 has 11 residues. Between the trimmed V and J ends, which lost 5 bases and 6 bases, there was a span of 7 bases. CDR1 is MNHEY and CDR2 is SVGAGI in the germline V gene. In DNA, the CDR3 is TGTGCCAGCAGTCGACAAGATGGCTACACCTTC. Its protein product is CASSRQDGYTF.